This TCR beta chain was profiled in a study of cytomegalovirus exposure and HLA in healthy donors. This clone occurred once. What it recognizes is unknown. This CDR3 comprises 18 residues. Germline V gives CDR1 SGHVS, CDR2 FNYEAQ. The V segment lost 2 bases and the J segment 6 bases; nucleotides outside the gene matches: 19. Points from the study as a whole: Overall, roughly 160 TCR beta chains were annotated as cytomegalovirus-associated.

This cohort consisted of healthy bone marrow donors. PCR was performed using 60 Vbeta and 13 Jbeta primers. Clones were read by immunoSEQ multiplex PCR, and TCRdb kept only the in-frame ones, dropping some. The repertoire holds more than 150,000 clones, with approximately 78% as singletons. This sequence was found in a male donor in good health and CMV-seronegative. Sequenced: PBMCs. V is TRBV7-6 and J is TRBJ2-7; 7 bases align to TRBD1. The CDR3 is CASSLIPPGRQGSGEQYF. The CDR3 nucleotides are TGTGCCAGCAGCTTAATACCTCCGGGGCGACAGGGATCAGGCGAGCAGTACTTC.